This T cell receptor (beta chain) was captured by sequencing in a study of neurological immune-mediated disorders. Notes on the study in general: HTLV-1-associated myelopathy had the most TCR clonal expansion, whereas multiple sclerosis had the least (lower than in healthy controls). There was no association between the multiple sclerosis repertoire cluster and any clinical or MRI feature.

This CDR3 is built from 16 residues. With V trimmed by 3 bases and J by 2 bases, 4 bases remained unmatched. This clonotype has a count of ten or more. Its specificity is unknown. MiXCR, run by TCRdb on the 5' RACE reads, gives a single entry per CDR3 protein. The sample has roughly 46,000 distinct CDR3 sequences, about 2% seen once; the top ten hold roughly 2%. The sequence derives from a middle-aged woman with multiple sclerosis. This sequence joins TRBV12-3 or TRBV12-4 and TRBJ2-3, with 11 nucleotides matching TRBD2. Source material: PBMCs. The CDR3 protein is CASSLKLAGDTDTQYF. In DNA form, the CDR3 reads TGTGCCAGCAGTTTGAAACTAGCGGGGGACACAGATACGCAGTATTTT.